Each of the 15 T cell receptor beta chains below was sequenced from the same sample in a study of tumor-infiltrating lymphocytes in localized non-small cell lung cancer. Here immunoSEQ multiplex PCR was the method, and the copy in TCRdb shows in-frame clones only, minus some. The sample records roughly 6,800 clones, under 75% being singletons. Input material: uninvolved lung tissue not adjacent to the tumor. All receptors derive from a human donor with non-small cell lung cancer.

DNA of the CDR3: TGTGCCAGCAGTGAAGTTGGTTTCGGGGCCTACGAGCAGTACTTC. Translating gives CASSEVGFGAYEQYF. This chain joins TRBV25-1 and TRBJ2-7; maybe TRBD2 (5 bases). The CDR3 loop spans 15 amino acids. Germline CDR1 reads MGHDK; CDR2 reads SYGVNS. Trimming left V 2 bases short and J 2 bases short, with 13 bases between.

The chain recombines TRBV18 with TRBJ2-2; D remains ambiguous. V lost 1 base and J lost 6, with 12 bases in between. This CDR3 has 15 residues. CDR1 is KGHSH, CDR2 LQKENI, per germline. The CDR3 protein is CASSPLSQMAGELFF. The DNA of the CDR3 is TGTGCCAGCTCACCACTTAGTCAGATGGCCGGGGAGCTGTTTTTT.

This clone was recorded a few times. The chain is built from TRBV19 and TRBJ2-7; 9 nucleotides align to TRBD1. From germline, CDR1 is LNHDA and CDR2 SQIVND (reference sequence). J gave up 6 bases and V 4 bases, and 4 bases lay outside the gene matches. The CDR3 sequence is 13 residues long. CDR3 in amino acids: CASSRDRVGEQYF. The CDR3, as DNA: TGTGCCAGTAGTAGGGACAGGGTGGGCGAGCAGTACTTC.

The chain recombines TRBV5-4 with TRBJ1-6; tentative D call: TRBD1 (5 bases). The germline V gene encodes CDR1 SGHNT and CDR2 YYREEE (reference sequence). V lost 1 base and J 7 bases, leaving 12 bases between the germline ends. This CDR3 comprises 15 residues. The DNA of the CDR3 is TGTGCCAGCAGCTTGTCGCTTGGGACCAATTCACCCCTCCACTTT. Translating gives CASSLSLGTNSPLHF.

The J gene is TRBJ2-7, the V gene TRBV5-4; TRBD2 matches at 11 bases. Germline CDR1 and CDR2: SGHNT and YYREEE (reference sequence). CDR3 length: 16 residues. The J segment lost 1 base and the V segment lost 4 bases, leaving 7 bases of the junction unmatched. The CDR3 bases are TGTGCCAGCAGCGCCCTACTAGCGGGAGCATCCTACGAGCAGTACTTC. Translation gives CASSALLAGASYEQYF.

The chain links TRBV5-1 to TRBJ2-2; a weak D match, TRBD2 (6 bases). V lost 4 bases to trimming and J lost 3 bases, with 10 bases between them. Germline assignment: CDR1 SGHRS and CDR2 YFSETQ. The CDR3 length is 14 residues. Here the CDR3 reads CASSPGDHTGELFF. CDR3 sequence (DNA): TGCGCCAGCAGCCCGGGGGACCACACCGGGGAGCTGTTTTTT.

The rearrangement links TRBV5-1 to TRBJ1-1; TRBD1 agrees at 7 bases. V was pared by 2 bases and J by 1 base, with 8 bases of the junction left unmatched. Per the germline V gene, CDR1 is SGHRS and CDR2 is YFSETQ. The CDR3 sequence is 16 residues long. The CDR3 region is CASSLTGARANTEAFF. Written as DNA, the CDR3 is TGCGCCAGCAGCTTAACAGGGGCGAGGGCGAACACTGAAGCTTTCTTT.

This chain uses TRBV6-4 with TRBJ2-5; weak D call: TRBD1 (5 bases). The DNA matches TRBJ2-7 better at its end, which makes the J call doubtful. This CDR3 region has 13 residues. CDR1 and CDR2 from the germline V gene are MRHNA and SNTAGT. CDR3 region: CASSRAGIYEQYF. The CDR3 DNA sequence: TGTGCCAGCAGTCGGGCAGGGATCTACGAGCAGTACTTC.

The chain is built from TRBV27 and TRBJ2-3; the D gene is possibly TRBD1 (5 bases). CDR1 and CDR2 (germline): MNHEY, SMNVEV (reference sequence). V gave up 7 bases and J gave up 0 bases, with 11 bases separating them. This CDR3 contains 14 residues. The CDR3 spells CASKQGASTDTQYF. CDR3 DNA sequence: TGTGCCAGCAAACAAGGGGCGAGCACAGATACGCAGTATTTT.

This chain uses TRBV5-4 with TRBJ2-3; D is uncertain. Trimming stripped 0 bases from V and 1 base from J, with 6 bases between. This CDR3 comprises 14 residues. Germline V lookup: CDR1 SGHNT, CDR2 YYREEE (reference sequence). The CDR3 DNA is TGTGCCAGCAGCTTGGCCGAAGGCACAGATACGCAGTATTTT. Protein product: CASSLAEGTDTQYF. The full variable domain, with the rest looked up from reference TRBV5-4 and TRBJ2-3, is ETGVTQSPTHLIKTRGQQVTLRCSSQSGHNTVSWYQQALGQGPQFIFQYYREEENGRGNFPPRFSGLQFPNYSSELNVNALELDDSALYLCASSLAEGTDTQYFGPGTRLTVL.

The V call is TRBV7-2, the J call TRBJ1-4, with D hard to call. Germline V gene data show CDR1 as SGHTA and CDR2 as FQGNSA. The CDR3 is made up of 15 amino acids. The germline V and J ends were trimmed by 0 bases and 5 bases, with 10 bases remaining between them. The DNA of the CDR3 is TGTGCCAGCAGCTTAGCGTCAGGTGGCAATGAAAAACTGTTTTTT. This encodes CASSLASGGNEKLFF.

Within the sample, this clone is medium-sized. CDR3 loop: CASSQDRGGYTQYF. In DNA form, the CDR3 reads TGCGCCAGCAGCCAAGACAGGGGCGGCTACACGCAGTATTTT. The chain employs TRBV4-1 and TRBJ2-3, with D perhaps matching TRBD1 (6 bases). Germline lookup yields CDR1 MGHRA and CDR2 YSYEKL. The CDR3 extends over 14 amino acids. V lost 0 bases to trimming and J lost 9 bases, with 13 bases between them.

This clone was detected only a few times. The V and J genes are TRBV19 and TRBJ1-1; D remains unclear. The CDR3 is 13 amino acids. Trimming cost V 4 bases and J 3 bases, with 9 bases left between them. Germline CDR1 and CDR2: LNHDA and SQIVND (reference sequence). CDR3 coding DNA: TGTGCCAGTAGTAGTGAGGGTCACACTGAAGCTTTCTTT. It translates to CASSSEGHTEAFF.

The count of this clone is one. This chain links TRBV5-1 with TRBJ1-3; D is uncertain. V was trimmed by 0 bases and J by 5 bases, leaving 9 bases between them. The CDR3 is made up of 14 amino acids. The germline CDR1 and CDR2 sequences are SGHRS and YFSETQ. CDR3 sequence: CASSLDPDRNTIYF. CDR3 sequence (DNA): TGCGCCAGCAGCTTGGATCCAGACCGAAACACCATATATTTT.

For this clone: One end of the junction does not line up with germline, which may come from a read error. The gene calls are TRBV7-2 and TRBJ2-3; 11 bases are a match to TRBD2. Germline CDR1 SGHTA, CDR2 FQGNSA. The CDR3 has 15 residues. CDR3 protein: CASSLAGGKTDTQYF. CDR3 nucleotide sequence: TGTGCCAGCAGTTTAGCGGGGGGGAAGACAGATACGCAGTATTTT.